This entry concerns a single T cell receptor (beta chain). Antigen: not known. Profiling relied on immunoSEQ multiplex PCR, and the TCRdb table lists in-frame clones only, not all of them. The sample has under 600,000 clones, roughly nine tenths seen once. This sample is part of a study of Ad26.COV2.S vaccination and SARS-CoV-2 variants. Study overall: Doses of Ad26.COV2.S were injected into muscle once or twice, 56 days apart.

Whole-study findings and limits: Post-vaccination breadth of spike-specific CD8+ and CD4+ T cell responses was reportedly substantial.

In germline, CDR1 is SGDLS, CDR2 YYNGEE. This CDR3 comprises 14 residues. The ends were cut back, 4 bases at V and 2 bases at J, with 11 bases in the middle. Stated treatment: some 20 received Ad26.COV2.S at low or high dose, single or two shots; roughly 5 received placebo; per-sample allocation not given. Samples came from day 63 after the first vaccine or placebo injection. Aged 18-55 years, donor was enrolled in Boston in the early 2020s. An Ad26 vector was used to express Wuhan-strain SARS-CoV-2 spike as the vaccine. V and J are TRBV9 and TRBJ2-3; D is undetermined. This specimen consisted of peripheral blood, obtained in a trial of Ad26.COV2.S vaccine versus placebo. This sequence was found in a person between 18 and 65 years old who received the Ad26.COV2.S COVID-19 vaccine or a placebo. The CDR3 loop reads CASSPTGYTDTQYF. CDR3 nucleotides: TGTGCCAGCAGCCCTACCGGTTACACAGATACGCAGTATTTT.